This is a list of T cell receptor beta chains from one sample in a study of cytomegalovirus exposure and HLA in healthy donors. Clones were read by immunoSEQ multiplex PCR, and TCRdb kept only the in-frame ones, dropping some. The repertoire consists of approximately 150,000 clones, with 80% occurring once and the leading ten covering under 15%. Sequenced sample: PBMCs. The receptors stem from a woman in her thirties or forties in good health and CMV-seronegative. Both conserved end residues are part of each CDR3. D genes are given only for firm matches. Size tells how often a clone was seen (once, few, many) or the class of an expanded clone, and some rows leave it out.

d_gene: TRBD1
j_gene: TRBJ1-2
v_gene: TRBV19
abundance: NA
CDR3nt: TGTGCCAGTAGTGAGGAGGGGGCGCTTGGCTACACCTTC
CDR3aa: CASSEEGALGYTF

d_gene: NA
j_gene: TRBJ2-7
v_gene: TRBV7-2
abundance: NA
CDR3nt: TGTGCCAGCAGCTCACCCCCTGGCTCACACTACGAGCAGTACTTC
CDR3aa: CASSSPPGSHYEQYF

d_gene: NA
j_gene: TRBJ1-6
v_gene: TRBV5-4
abundance: NA
CDR3nt: TGTGCCAGCAGCGGGGGGGAATGGTCACCCCTCCACTTT
CDR3aa: CASSGGEWSPLHF

d_gene: TRBD1
j_gene: TRBJ1-5
v_gene: TRBV7-2
abundance: NA
CDR3nt: TGTGCCAGCAGCTCCCCCGGGACAGGAGGGGGGCAGCCCCAGCATTTT
CDR3aa: CASSSPGTGGGQPQHF

d_gene: TRBD1
j_gene: TRBJ1-2
v_gene: TRBV7-9
abundance: NA
CDR3nt: TGTGCCAGCAGCGGACAGGTCTATGGCTACACCTTC
CDR3aa: CASSGQVYGYTF

d_gene: NA
j_gene: TRBJ1-3
v_gene: TRBV27
abundance: NA
CDR3nt: TGTGCCAGCAGTTTTAACTTACCAGGAAGAAACACCATATATTTT
CDR3aa: CASSFNLPGRNTIYF

d_gene: NA
j_gene: TRBJ2-1
v_gene: TRBV5-4
abundance: once
CDR3nt: TGTGCCAGCAGCCCGCACTCGGGGACTCCCAATGAGCAGTTCTTC
CDR3aa: CASSPHSGTPNEQFF

d_gene: NA
j_gene: TRBJ2-7
v_gene: TRBV18
abundance: NA
CDR3nt: TGTGCCAGCTCACCGATTTTAGCGCAAGAAAGCTCCTACGAGCAGTACTTC
CDR3aa: CASSPILAQESSYEQYF

d_gene: TRBD1
j_gene: TRBJ1-1
v_gene: TRBV19
abundance: NA
CDR3nt: TGTGCCAGTAGTTTTGACAGGGGAAACACTGAAGCTTTCTTT
CDR3aa: CASSFDRGNTEAFF

d_gene: NA
j_gene: TRBJ2-3
v_gene: TRBV7-2
abundance: NA
CDR3nt: TGTGCCAGCAGCTTAGGACAGCCCACAGATACGCAGTATTTT
CDR3aa: CASSLGQPTDTQYF

d_gene: TRBD1
j_gene: TRBJ1-5
v_gene: TRBV4-3
abundance: NA
CDR3nt: TGCGCCAGCAGCCAAGAGGGCAGGGGGCAGCCCCAGCATTTT
CDR3aa: CASSQEGRGQPQHF

d_gene: TRBD2
j_gene: TRBJ2-5
v_gene: TRBV7-8
abundance: once
CDR3nt: TGTGCCAGCAGCTTAGGGGGGGAGGGGGAGACCCAGTACTTC
CDR3aa: CASSLGGEGETQYF

d_gene: NA
j_gene: TRBJ2-7
v_gene: TRBV5-1
abundance: NA
CDR3nt: TGCGCCAGCAGCGGGGACGGGGACTTCTACGAGCAGTACTTC
CDR3aa: CASSGDGDFYEQYF

d_gene: TRBD2
j_gene: TRBJ2-1
v_gene: TRBV19
abundance: NA
CDR3nt: TGTGCCAGTAGTATTAGCGGGAGCTCCTACAATGAGCAGTTCTTC
CDR3aa: CASSISGSSYNEQFF

d_gene: NA
j_gene: TRBJ1-2
v_gene: TRBV29-1
abundance: once
CDR3nt: TGCAGCGTTGGGCGGATCTATGGCTACACCTTC
CDR3aa: CSVGRIYGYTF

d_gene: TRBD1
j_gene: TRBJ1-4
v_gene: TRBV6-1
abundance: NA
CDR3nt: TGTGCCAGCAGTCTCGGACAGGGGTTTAGGGAAAAACTGTTTTTT
CDR3aa: CASSLGQGFREKLFF

d_gene: NA
j_gene: TRBJ2-5
v_gene: TRBV28
abundance: NA
CDR3nt: TGTGCCAGCAGCCCTAGTGGGACTGGGAGGGAGACCCAGTACTTC
CDR3aa: CASSPSGTGRETQYF

d_gene: TRBD2
j_gene: TRBJ2-3
v_gene: TRBV9
abundance: NA
CDR3nt: TGTGCCAGCAGCTCCTCCCGGGAACTAGCGGGGTTCACAGATACGCAGTATTTT
CDR3aa: CASSSSRELAGFTDTQYF

d_gene: NA
j_gene: TRBJ2-2
v_gene: TRBV5-1
abundance: NA
CDR3nt: TGCGCCAGCTCATTTGGCGGAAGAGAAGGCGGGGAGCTGTTTTTT
CDR3aa: CASSFGGREGGELFF

d_gene: TRBD2
j_gene: TRBJ2-5
v_gene: TRBV11-3
abundance: NA
CDR3nt: TGTGCCAGCAGCCGACTACTAGCGGGGGTGGGGACCCAGTACTTC
CDR3aa: CASSRLLAGVGTQYF

d_gene: TRBD2
j_gene: TRBJ2-3
v_gene: TRBV9
abundance: NA
CDR3nt: TGTGCCAGCAGCCTCGGGACTAGCAGATTCACAGATACGCAGTATTTT
CDR3aa: CASSLGTSRFTDTQYF

d_gene: TRBD2
j_gene: TRBJ2-1
v_gene: TRBV29-1
abundance: NA
CDR3nt: TGCAGCGTTGAGGCGGGAGGCTACAATGAGCAGTTCTTC
CDR3aa: CSVEAGGYNEQFF

d_gene: TRBD2
j_gene: TRBJ2-7
v_gene: TRBV27
abundance: NA
CDR3nt: TGTGCCAGCAGTGTGGCGGGGGGAAAACAGTACTTC
CDR3aa: CASSVAGGKQYF

d_gene: NA
j_gene: TRBJ2-3
v_gene: TRBV10-3
abundance: once
CDR3nt: TGTGCCATCGCGGGCGACACAGATACGCAGTATTTT
CDR3aa: CAIAGDTDTQYF

d_gene: NA
j_gene: TRBJ1-2
v_gene: TRBV5-4
abundance: few
CDR3nt: TGTGCCAGCAGCAATCGACAGGTTACCTATGGCTACACCTTC
CDR3aa: CASSNRQVTYGYTF